Below, one T cell receptor beta chain is given with its context. This entry comes from a study of blood T cell repertoires in COVID-19. Study background: T cells, B-cell-depleted T cells, or PBMCs provided the cDNA or gDNA that served as material.

Source study methods: Cell counts per sample came from amplifying reference gene primers. Method: immunoSEQ multiplex PCR; TCRdb's copy keeps in-frame clones and lacks some. Clonal size and the V and J genes are those of that table, whereas D and trimming came from the DNA. The sample records 110,000 to 150,000 clones, 80% being singletons. This TCR derives from a woman between 45 and 60 years old with acute or convalescent COVID-19. Sequencing input: peripheral blood.

Here the CDR3 reads CASSSLAGGHLYNEQFF. CDR3 nucleotides: TGTGCCAGCAGCTCACTAGCGGGGGGCCATCTCTACAATGAGCAGTTCTTC. The chain carries TRBV28 and TRBJ2-1; 12 bases align to TRBD2. Losses at the gene ends were 6 bases for V and 3 bases for J; bases not matched to a gene: 9. Germline CDR1 reads MDHEN; CDR2 reads SYDVKM. The CDR3 sequence is 17 residues long.